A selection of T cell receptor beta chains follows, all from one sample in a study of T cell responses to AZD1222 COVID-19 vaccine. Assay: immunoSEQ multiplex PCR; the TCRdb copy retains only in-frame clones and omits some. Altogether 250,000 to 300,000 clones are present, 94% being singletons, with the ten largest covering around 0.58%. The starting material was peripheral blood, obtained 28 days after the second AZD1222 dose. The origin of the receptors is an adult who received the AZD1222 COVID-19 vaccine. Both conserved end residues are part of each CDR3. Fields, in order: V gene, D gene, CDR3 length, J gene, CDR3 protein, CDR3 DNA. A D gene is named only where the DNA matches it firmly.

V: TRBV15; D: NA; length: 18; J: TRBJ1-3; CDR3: CATSRDQVQQGSGNTIYF; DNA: TGTGCCACCAGCAGAGATCAGGTCCAACAGGGATCTGGAAACACCATATATTTT
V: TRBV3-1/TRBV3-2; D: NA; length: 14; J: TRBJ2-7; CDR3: CASSQQRVSYEQYF; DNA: TGTGCCAGCAGCCAACAACGGGTGTCCTACGAGCAGTACTTC
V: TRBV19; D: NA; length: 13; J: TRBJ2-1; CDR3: CASRDGARNEQFF; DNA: TGTGCCAGTCGGGACGGGGCGAGGAATGAGCAGTTCTTC
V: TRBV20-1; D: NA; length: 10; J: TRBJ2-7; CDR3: CSALKDEQYF; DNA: TGCAGTGCTTTAAAAGACGAGCAGTACTTC
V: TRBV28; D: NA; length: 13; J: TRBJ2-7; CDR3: CASSFLAGYEQYF; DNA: TGTGCCAGCAGTTTTCTAGCCGGCTACGAGCAGTACTTC
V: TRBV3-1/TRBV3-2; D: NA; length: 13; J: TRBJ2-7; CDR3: CASKEGDSGEQYF; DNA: TGTGCCAGCAAGGAGGGGGACTCGGGGGAGCAGTACTTC
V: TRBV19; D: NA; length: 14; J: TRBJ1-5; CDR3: CASTDLMADQPQHF; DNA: TGTGCCAGTACCGATCTTATGGCAGACCAGCCCCAGCATTTT
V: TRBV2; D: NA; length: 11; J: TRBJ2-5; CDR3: CATGRRETQYF; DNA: TGTGCTACAGGCAGGAGAGAGACCCAGTACTTC
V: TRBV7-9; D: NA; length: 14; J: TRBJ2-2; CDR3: CASSPDSNTGELFF; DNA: TGTGCCAGCAGCCCCGACAGTAACACCGGGGAGCTGTTTTTT
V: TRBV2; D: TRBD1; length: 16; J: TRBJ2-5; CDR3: CASRATGQTLGETQYF; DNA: TGTGCCAGCAGAGCTACGGGACAGACCCTGGGGGAGACCCAGTACTTC
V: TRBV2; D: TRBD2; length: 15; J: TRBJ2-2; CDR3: CASSGLAGETGELFF; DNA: TGTGCCAGCAGTGGTCTAGCGGGGGAGACCGGGGAGCTGTTTTTT
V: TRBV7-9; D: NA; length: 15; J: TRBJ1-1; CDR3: CASSLEGGPGTEAFF; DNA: TGTGCCAGCAGCCTCGAGGGAGGGCCGGGCACTGAAGCTTTCTTT
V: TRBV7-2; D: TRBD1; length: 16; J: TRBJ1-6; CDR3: CASSPRAGTGSSPLHF; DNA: TGTGCCAGCAGCCCGAGGGCAGGGACAGGGTCTTCACCCCTCCACTTT
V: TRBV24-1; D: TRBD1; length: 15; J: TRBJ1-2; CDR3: CATSDPGQSIYGYTF; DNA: TGTGCCACCAGTGACCCGGGACAGTCGATCTATGGCTACACCTTC
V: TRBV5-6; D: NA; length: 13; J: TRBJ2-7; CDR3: CASSLARGYEQYF; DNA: TGTGCCAGCAGCTTGGCCCGAGGCTACGAGCAGTACTTC
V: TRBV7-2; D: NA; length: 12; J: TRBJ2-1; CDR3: CASSLYVNEQFF; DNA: TGTGCCAGCAGCTTATACGTCAATGAGCAGTTCTTC